This TCR beta chain was documented in a study of CD8+CD57+ T cells in acquired aplastic anemia. Study details: Sorted cells (CD4+ and CD8+) yielded DNA amounts that averaged approximately 3.2 ug. Study findings and constraints: Patients and controls had in common twenty-nine CD8+ CDR3 sequences.

CDR3 and TCR beta VDJ profiling relied on a genomic DNA template. TCRdb passed the reads through MiXCR, listing each CDR3 protein once. The data hold some 170,000 distinct CDR3 sequences, with around 50% observed a single time. In its sample, this clonotype was seen many times. As yet, its antigen is unknown. V was cut by 0 bases and J by 1 base, with 19 bases left in between. The germline V gene encodes CDR1 LGHNA and CDR2 YNFKEQ. The CDR3 is 19 amino acids. Patients picked for sequencing had shown CD8+CD57+ cell expansion detected by flow cytometry. With no exception, the patients had severe acquired aplastic anemia.

The origin of this receptor is a human donor with aplastic anemia. Material for sequencing was sorted CD4+, CD8+, or CD8+CD57+ T cells (not recorded which) from PBMCs. This chain links TRBV4-2 with TRBJ1-5; D possibly corresponds to TRBD1 (5 bases). CDR3 nucleotides: TGTGCCAGCAGCCAAGAGGTCGGGGCGGGGAGCTTCAGCAATCAGCCCCAGCATTTT. As protein: CASSQEVGAGSFSNQPQHF.